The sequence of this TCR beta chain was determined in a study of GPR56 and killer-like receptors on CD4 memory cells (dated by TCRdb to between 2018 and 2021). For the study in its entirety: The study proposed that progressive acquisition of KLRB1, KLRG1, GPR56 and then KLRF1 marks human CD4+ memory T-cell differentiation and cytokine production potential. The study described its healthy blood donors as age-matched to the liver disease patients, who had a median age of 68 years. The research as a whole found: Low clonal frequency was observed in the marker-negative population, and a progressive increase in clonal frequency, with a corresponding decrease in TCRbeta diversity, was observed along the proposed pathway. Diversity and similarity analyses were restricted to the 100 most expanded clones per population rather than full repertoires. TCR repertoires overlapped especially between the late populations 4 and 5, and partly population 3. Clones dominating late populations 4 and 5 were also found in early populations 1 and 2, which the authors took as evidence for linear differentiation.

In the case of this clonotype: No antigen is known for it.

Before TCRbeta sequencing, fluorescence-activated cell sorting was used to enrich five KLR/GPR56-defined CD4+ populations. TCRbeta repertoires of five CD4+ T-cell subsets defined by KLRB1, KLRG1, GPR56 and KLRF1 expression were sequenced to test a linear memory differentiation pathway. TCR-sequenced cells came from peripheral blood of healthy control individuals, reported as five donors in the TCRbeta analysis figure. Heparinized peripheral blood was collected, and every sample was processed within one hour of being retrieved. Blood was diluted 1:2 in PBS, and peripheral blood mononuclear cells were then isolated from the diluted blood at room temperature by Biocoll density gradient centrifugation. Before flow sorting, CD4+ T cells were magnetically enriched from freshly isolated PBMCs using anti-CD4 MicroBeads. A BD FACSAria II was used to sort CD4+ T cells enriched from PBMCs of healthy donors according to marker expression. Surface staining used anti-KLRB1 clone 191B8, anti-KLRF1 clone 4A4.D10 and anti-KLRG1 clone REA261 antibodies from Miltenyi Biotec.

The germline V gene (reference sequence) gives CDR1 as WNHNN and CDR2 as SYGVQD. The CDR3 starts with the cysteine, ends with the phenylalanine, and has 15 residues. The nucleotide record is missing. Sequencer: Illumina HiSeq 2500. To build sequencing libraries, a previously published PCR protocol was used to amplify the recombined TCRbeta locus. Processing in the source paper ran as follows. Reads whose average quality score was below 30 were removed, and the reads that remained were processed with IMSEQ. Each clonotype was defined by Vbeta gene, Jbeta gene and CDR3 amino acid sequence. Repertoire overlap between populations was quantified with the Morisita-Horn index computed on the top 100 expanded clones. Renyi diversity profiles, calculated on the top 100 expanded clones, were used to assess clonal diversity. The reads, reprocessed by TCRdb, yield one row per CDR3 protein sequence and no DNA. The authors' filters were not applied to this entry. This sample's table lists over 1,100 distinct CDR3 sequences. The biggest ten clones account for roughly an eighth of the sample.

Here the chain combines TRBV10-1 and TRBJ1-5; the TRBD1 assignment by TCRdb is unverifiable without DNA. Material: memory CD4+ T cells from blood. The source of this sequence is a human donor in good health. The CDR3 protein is CASRGYKGSNQPQHF.